This T cell receptor (beta chain) was captured in a study of blood T cell repertoires in COVID-19. The overall study: Material from acute and convalescent COVID-19 was sourced from the United States, Italy and Spain.

Those enrolled, adults aged about 18 to 89 years, came from about two dozen US areas. Cohort allocation depended upon clinical history that participants reported. As processed by the authors: Researchers report that nucleated cell counts were estimated from reference gene primer amplification. TCRdb's copy holds only in-frame clones and misses some; the assay was immunoSEQ multiplex PCR. Clone size and the V and J calls come from that table; the DNA yielded D and trimming. Of fewer than 500,000 clones in the sample, 70% to 90% are singletons; the top ten hold roughly 1.9%. This CDR3 is built from 13 residues. The ends were cut back, 3 bases at V and 8 bases at J, with 13 bases in the middle. Per germline, CDR1 SNHLY and CDR2 FYNNEI.

The clonotype comes from a woman aged 18-29 years with acute COVID-19. The rearrangement uses TRBV2 and TRBJ1-2, with a possible D match to TRBD1 (6 bases). The sequencing sample was made of PBMCs or T cells enriched from blood (not recorded which). The CDR3 region is CASSDRGGGGYTF. CDR3 coding DNA: TGTGCCAGCAGTGACAGGGGTGGAGGCGGCTACACCTTC.